This entry describes one T cell receptor beta chain. What it binds is not known. Compared with germline, one end of the junction differs, possibly owing to a read error. These data belong to a study of beta chain features in type 1 diabetes. General study findings and limits: A moderate, significant TCRB CDR3 shortening appeared in type 1 diabetes across four CD4+ subsets. Researchers cautioned that cDNA sequencing could over-represent cells with high TCR expression.

Reverse transcription of all isolated RNA meant that expressed TCRB transcripts were sequenced. Profiling relied on immunoSEQ multiplex PCR, and the TCRdb table lists in-frame clones only, not all of them. The sample gives hundreds of thousands of clones, more than 9% of which show up once; just under 0.035% is in the top ten. The CDR3 is 13 residues long. Germline CDR1 and CDR2: MGHRA and YSYEKL. The sequenced sample was naive CD4+ T cells from blood. This sequence originates from a woman aged 18-35 years in good health. V is TRBV4-1 and J is TRBJ1-4, with D hard to call. The CDR3 DNA sequence: TGTGCCAGCAGCCAAGTCGGGGAGGAGGGACTGTTTTTT. Translated, it gives CASSQVGEEGLFF.